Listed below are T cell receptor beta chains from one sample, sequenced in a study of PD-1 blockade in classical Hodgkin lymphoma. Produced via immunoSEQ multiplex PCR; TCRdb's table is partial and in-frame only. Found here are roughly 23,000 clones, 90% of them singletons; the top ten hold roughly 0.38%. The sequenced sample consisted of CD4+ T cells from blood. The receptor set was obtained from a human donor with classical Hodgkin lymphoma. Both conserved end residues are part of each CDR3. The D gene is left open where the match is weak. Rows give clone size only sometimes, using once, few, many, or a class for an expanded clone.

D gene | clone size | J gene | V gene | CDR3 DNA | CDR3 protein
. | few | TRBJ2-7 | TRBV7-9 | TGTGCCAGCAGCTTAGTGCTCCAGTCCCTATCCTACGAGCAGTACTTC | CASSLVLQSLSYEQYF
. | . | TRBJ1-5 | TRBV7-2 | TGTGCCAGCAGCTTACTAGACCAGCCCCAGCATTTT | CASSLLDQPQHF
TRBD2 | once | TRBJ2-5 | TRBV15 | TGTGCCACCGCTAGGACTAGCGTGTGGGGGGAGACCCAGTACTTC | CATARTSVWGETQYF
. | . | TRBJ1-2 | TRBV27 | TGTGCCAGCAGGCTCGGCAGAGGTTATGGCTACACCTTC | CASRLGRGYGYTF
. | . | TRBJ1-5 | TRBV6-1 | TGTGCCAGCAGTGAATGGTTGGGGGCTGGCCAGCCCCAGCATTTT | CASSEWLGAGQPQHF
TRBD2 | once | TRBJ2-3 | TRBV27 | TGTGCCAGCAGTCGAAAGCGGGAGAGGACAGATACGCAGTATTTT | CASSRKRERTDTQYF
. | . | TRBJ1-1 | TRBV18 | TGTGCCAGCTCACCCAGGGTGATGGACACTGAAGCTTTCTTT | CASSPRVMDTEAFF
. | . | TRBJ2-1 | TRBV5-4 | TGTGCCAGCAGCTTGGGCCGGGCCAGACCTGGTGTCTCCTACAATGAGCAGTTCTTC | CASSLGRARPGVSYNEQFF
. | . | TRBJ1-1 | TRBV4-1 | TGCGCCAGCAGCCAAGACGGCTGGTCTGAAGCTTTCTTT | CASSQDGWSEAFF
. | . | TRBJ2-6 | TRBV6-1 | TGTGCCAGCAACCGGGCTGGGGCCAACGTCCTGACTTTC | CASNRAGANVLTF
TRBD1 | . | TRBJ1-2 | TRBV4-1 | TGCGCCAGCAGCCAGGGCACGACAGGGGGCTATGGCTACACCTTC | CASSQGTTGGYGYTF
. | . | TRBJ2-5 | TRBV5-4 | TGTGCCAGCAATGATCCTAGAGGGGACGAGACCCAGTACTTC | CASNDPRGDETQYF
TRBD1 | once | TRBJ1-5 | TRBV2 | TGTGCCAGCAGACCCCCGGGACAGGGGCCCGGGTATAGCAATCAGCCCCAGCATTTT | CASRPPGQGPGYSNQPQHF
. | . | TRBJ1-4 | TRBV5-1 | TGCGCCAGCAGCTTGGGGCAGGGTTGGGAAAAACTGTTTTTT | CASSLGQGWEKLFF
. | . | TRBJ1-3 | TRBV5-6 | TGTGCCAGCAGCTTTTTGTCGGGGGCTGGAAACACCATATATTTT | CASSFLSGAGNTIYF
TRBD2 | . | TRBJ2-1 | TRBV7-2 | TGTGCCAGCAGCTTAGCCCTAGCGGTCTACAATGAGCAGTTCTTC | CASSLALAVYNEQFF
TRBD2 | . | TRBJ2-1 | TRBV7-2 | TGTGCCAGCACGTGGACTAGCGGGAGGGCAAATGAGCAGTTCTTC | CASTWTSGRANEQFF
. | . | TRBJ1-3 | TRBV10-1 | TGCGCCAGCAGTGAGTACGGCAAAGGAAACACCATATATTTT | CASSEYGKGNTIYF
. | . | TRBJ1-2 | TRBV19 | TGTGCCAGTAGTATTATCCACCCGGGAATCTATGGCTACACCTTC | CASSIIHPGIYGYTF
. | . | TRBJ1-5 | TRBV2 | TGTGCCAGCATCCAGGACAGTTATCAGCCCCAGCATTTT | CASIQDSYQPQHF
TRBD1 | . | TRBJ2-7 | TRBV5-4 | TGTGCCAGCAGCACCGGGACAGAAGGATTCTACGAGCAGTACTTC | CASSTGTEGFYEQYF
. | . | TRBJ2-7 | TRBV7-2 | TGTGCCAGCAGCTCTACACGAGCGCACTACGAGCAGTACTTC | CASSSTRAHYEQYF
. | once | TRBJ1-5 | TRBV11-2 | TGTGCCAGCAGCTTAGGACCAGCGGATCGGCCCCAGCATTTT | CASSLGPADRPQHF
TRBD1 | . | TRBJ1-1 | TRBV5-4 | TGTGCCAGCAGCTTGGACAGGGGAGTCGGGGCTTTCTTT | CASSLDRGVGAFF
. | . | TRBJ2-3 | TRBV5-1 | TGCGCCAGCGCTGGCGGAGCGGTCACAGATACGCAGTATTTT | CASAGGAVTDTQYF
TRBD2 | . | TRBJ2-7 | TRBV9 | TGTGCCAGCAGCGTAGGGTTCCTAGCGGGGGTTTACGAGCAGTACTTC | CASSVGFLAGVYEQYF
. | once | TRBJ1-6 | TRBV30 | TGTGCCTGGGGGCGGGGGGGCTTGACACCCCTCCACTTT | CAWGRGGLTPLHF
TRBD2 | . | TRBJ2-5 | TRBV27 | TGTGCCAGCAGACTAGCGGACCAAGAGACCCAGTACTTC | CASRLADQETQYF
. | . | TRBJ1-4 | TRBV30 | TGTGCCTGGAGCCGTTACCCTTCATCTAATGAAAAACTGTTTTTT | CAWSRYPSSNEKLFF
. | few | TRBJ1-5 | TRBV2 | TGTGCCAGCAGGGACTCCTTCGGGGCAGGGCCCCAGCATTTT | CASRDSFGAGPQHF
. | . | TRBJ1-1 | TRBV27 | TGTGCCAGCAGTCGAACAGGTATGAACACTGAAGCTTTCTTT | CASSRTGMNTEAFF
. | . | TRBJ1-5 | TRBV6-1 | TGTGCCAGCACTGCGACGGGGAATAGCAATCAGCCCCAGCATTTT | CASTATGNSNQPQHF
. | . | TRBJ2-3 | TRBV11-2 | TGTGCCAGCGGCCCCCTCCGGAAACCAGATACGCAGTATTTT | CASGPLRKPDTQYF
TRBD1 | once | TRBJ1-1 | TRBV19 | TGTGCCAGTAGTATAGGGACAGGGATAGGCACTGAAGCTTTCTTT | CASSIGTGIGTEAFF
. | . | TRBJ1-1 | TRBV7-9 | TGTGCCAGCAGCTTCGGAGGGAACACTGAAGCTTTCTTT | CASSFGGNTEAFF
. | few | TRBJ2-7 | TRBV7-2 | TGTGCCAGCAGCTTTACTCGGGACACCTACGAGCAGTACTTC | CASSFTRDTYEQYF
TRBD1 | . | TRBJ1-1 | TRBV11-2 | TGTGCCAGCAGCTCCGACAGGGACACTGAAGCTTTCTTT | CASSSDRDTEAFF
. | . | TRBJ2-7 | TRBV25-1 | TGTGCCAGCAGTGACCCCCGAAGGGGGGACTATGAGCAGTACTTC | CASSDPRRGDYEQYF
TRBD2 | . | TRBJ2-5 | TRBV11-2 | TGTGCCAGCAGCCTCTCTGGACTAGCGGGAGGTGAGACCCAGTACTTC | CASSLSGLAGGETQYF
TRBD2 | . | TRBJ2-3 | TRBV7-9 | TGTGCCAGCAGCTTCCCCCTCGCGGAGCGGGAGGTGGATACGCAGTATTTT | CASSFPLAEREVDTQYF
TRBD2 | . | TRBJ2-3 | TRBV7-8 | TGTGCCAGCAGCCCCCGGGGGGAAGATACGCAGTATTTT | CASSPRGEDTQYF
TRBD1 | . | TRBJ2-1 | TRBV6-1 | TGTGCCAGCAGTGAATTGTTGGCAGGGGGTTACAATGAGCAGTTCTTC | CASSELLAGGYNEQFF
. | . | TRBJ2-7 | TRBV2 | TGTGCCAGCGGGGGGGACAGCTTAACCTACGAGCAGTACTTC | CASGGDSLTYEQYF
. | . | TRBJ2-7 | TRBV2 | TGTGCCAGCGCGGAGGCGTCAAGTGTTTCCTACGAGCAGTACTTC | CASAEASSVSYEQYF
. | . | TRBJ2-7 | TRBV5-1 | TGCGCCAGCAGCTTGGACTTTCTGGCCACCTACGAGCAGTACTTC | CASSLDFLATYEQYF
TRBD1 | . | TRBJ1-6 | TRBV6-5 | TGTGCCAGCACTTCGGACAGGGCCGACAATTCACCCCTCCACTTT | CASTSDRADNSPLHF
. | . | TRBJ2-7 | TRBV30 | TGTGCCTGGAGTACGGGATTGCGCTACGAGCAGTACTTC | CAWSTGLRYEQYF
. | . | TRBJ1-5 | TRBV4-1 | TGCGCCAGCAGCCCGGGACTCAGTAGCAATCAGCCCCAGCATTTT | CASSPGLSSNQPQHF
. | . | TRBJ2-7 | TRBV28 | TGTGCCAGCAGTTTCGGCTACGAGCAGTACTTC | CASSFGYEQYF
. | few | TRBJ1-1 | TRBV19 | TGTGCCAGTAGTATACCCGGGGGCACTGAAGCTTTCTTT | CASSIPGGTEAFF
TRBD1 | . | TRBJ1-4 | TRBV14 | TGTGCCAGCAGCCGCGCCGGGACAGGGAGTGAAAAACTGTTTTTT | CASSRAGTGSEKLFF
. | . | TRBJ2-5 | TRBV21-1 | TGTGCCAGCAGCTCACCCTTGACAGGGACGGTAGAGACCCAGTACTTC | CASSSPLTGTVETQYF